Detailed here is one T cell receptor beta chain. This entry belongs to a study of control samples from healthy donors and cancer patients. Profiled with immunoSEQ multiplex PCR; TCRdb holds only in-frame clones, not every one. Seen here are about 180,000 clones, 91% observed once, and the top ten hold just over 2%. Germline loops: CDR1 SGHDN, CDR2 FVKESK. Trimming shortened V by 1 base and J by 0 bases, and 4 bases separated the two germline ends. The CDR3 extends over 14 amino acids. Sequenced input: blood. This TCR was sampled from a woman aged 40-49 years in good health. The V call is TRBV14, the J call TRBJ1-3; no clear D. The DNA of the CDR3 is TGTGCCAGCAGCCAAGCTCTCTCTGGAAACACCATATATTTT. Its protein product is CASSQALSGNTIYF.